The 14 T cell receptor beta chains in this list originate from one sample, sequenced in a study of Ad26.COV2.S vaccination and SARS-CoV-2 variants. Documented treatment: around 19 received Ad26.COV2.S at low or high dose, single or two shots; roughly 5 received placebo; per-sample allocation not given. Specimen acquisition occurred on day 63 following the initial vaccine or placebo injection. Using immunoSEQ multiplex PCR, the repertoire was profiled, and TCRdb retains in-frame clones only, with some absent. The sample has 350,000 to 450,000 clones, approximately 83% seen once. The material was peripheral blood, obtained in a trial of Ad26.COV2.S vaccine versus placebo. These receptors came from a person between 18 and 59 years old who received the Ad26.COV2.S COVID-19 vaccine or a placebo.

The table lists this clone with a count of one. The chain uses TRBV11-2 and TRBJ1-6; D call uncertain. The CDR3 runs to 14 residues. CDR1 and CDR2 (germline): SGHAT, FQNNGV. V lost 4 bases and J 7 bases, leaving 11 bases between the germline ends. The chain's CDR3 is CASSSFGRNSPLHF. CDR3 bases: TGTGCCAGCAGCTCCTTTGGTCGCAATTCACCCCTCCACTTT.

This chain links TRBV9 with TRBJ1-1, with TRBD1 matching over 7 bases. Germline assignment: CDR1 SGDLS and CDR2 YYNGEE. The CDR3 runs to 13 residues. The trim removed 4 bases at V and 4 bases at J, leaving 4 bases unmatched. The CDR3 nucleotides are TGTGCCAGCAGCAGATACAGGGGCACTGAAGCTTTCTTT. It is translated as CASSRYRGTEAFF.

This sequence joins TRBV18 and TRBJ2-5; D is uncertain. Germline CDR1 is KGHSH and CDR2 is LQKENI. V was trimmed by 2 bases and J by 2 bases, leaving 6 bases between them. This CDR3 is 13 amino acids long. The CDR3 protein is CASSPAKQETQYF. The CDR3 DNA follows: TGTGCCAGCTCACCAGCCAAGCAAGAGACCCAGTACTTC.

This chain links TRBV27 with TRBJ2-3; D is undetermined. V dropped 2 bases and J dropped 4 bases, with 10 bases sitting between them. The CDR3 has 14 residues. Per the germline V gene, CDR1 is MNHEY and CDR2 is SMNVEV (reference sequence). The CDR3 protein is CASSLRFRPDTQYF. The CDR3 DNA follows: TGTGCCAGCAGTTTACGATTCCGGCCAGATACGCAGTATTTT.

Concerning this clone itself: A junction boundary mismatches the germline segment, possibly from a read error. The chain has TRBV24-1 and TRBJ2-3; D unclear. CDR3 size: 13 residues. Per germline, CDR1 KGHDR and CDR2 SFDVKD. For the CDR3, the DNA is TGTGCCACCAGTGATTTTATAGCAGAAACGCAGTATTTT. As protein: CATSDFIAETQYF.

This chain uses TRBV11-3 with TRBJ2-1, with 7 bases matching TRBD1. The J segment lost 3 bases and the V segment lost 6 bases, leaving 8 bases of the junction unmatched. Germline CDR1 SGHNT, CDR2 YENEEA. The CDR3 is 15 residues long. CDR3 DNA: TGTGCCAGCAGTCTCCAGGCAGGGGGCTACAATGAGCAGTTCTTC. It is translated as CASSLQAGGYNEQFF.

The genes are TRBV4-1 and TRBJ1-5; D is perhaps TRBD1 (5 bases). The CDR3 has 17 residues. CDR1 is MGHRA, CDR2 YSYEKL, per germline. V dropped 0 bases and J dropped 0 bases, with 12 bases sitting between them. The CDR3 loop reads CASSQEWTTNSNQPQHF. Here the CDR3 DNA reads TGCGCCAGCAGCCAAGAATGGACAACAAATAGCAATCAGCCCCAGCATTTT.

As for this clone: Its ends do not fully match the called genes, so a read error is possible. The chain employs TRBV11-2 and TRBJ2-3; weak D call: TRBD1 (6 bases). The CDR3 loop spans 13 amino acids. Per germline, CDR1 SGHAT and CDR2 FQNNGV. The chain's CDR3 is CASTGIITDTQYF. The CDR3 DNA reads as TGTGCAAGCACAGGGATTATCACAGATACGCAGTATTTT.

Here the CDR3 reads CASSLFTNQETQYF. The CDR3 nucleotides are TGCGCCAGCAGCTTGTTTACAAATCAAGAGACCCAGTACTTC. This chain uses TRBV5-1 with TRBJ2-5; D remains ambiguous. The CDR3 extends over 14 amino acids. Germline values: CDR1 SGHRS, CDR2 YFSETQ. V shed 1 base and J shed 2 bases, with 9 bases lying between them.

J is TRBJ2-1 and V is TRBV11-2, with TRBD2 matching over 10 bases. Losses at the gene ends were 3 bases for V and 6 bases for J; bases not matched to a gene: 2. The CDR3 contains 14 residues. Germline V CDR1 and CDR2: SGHAT, FQNNGV. CDR3 sequence reads: CASSFTSGVNEQFF. In DNA form, the CDR3 reads TGTGCCAGCAGCTTTACTAGCGGGGTCAATGAGCAGTTCTTC.

The chain links TRBV5-4 to TRBJ1-3; 10 nucleotides agree with TRBD1. Trimming cost V 3 bases and J 9 bases; bases outside gene matches: 6. CDR1 is SGHNT, CDR2 YYREEE, per germline (reference sequence). The length of the CDR3 is 14 residues. CDR3 in amino acids: CASSSGTGERTIYF. The CDR3 bases are TGTGCCAGCAGCTCCGGGACAGGGGAGCGCACCATATATTTT.

The chain uses TRBV6-5 and TRBJ2-7; tentatively, D is TRBD1 (5 bases). The CDR3 is 13 residues long. CDR1 is MNHEY and CDR2 is SVGAGI in the germline V gene. V gave up 6 bases and J gave up 3 bases, with 12 bases separating them. CDR3 residues: CASSSTVLYEQYF. The CDR3 DNA reads TGTGCCAGCAGCTCGACAGTTCTCTACGAGCAGTACTTC.

This chain links TRBV2 with TRBJ1-2, with D possibly matching TRBD1 (5 bases). Germline loops: CDR1 SNHLY, CDR2 FYNNEI. V was cut by 11 bases and J by 2 bases, with 18 bases left in between. This CDR3 is built from 14 residues. The CDR3, as DNA: TGTGCCGACACTCAGAGCAGGGCAAACTATGGCTACACCTTC. Its protein is CADTQSRANYGYTF.

This chain uses TRBV30 with TRBJ1-1, with D uncertain. In germline, CDR1 is GTSNPN, CDR2 SVGIG (reference sequence). V lost 2 bases and J 3 bases, leaving 13 bases between the germline ends. The CDR3 runs 14 residues. CDR3 residues: CAWSPDSRHTEAFF. The CDR3 coding sequence is TGTGCCTGGAGTCCCGATAGTCGGCACACTGAAGCTTTCTTT.